This T cell receptor beta chain emerged from a study of blood T cell repertoires in COVID-19. As for the study in general: From the United States, Italy and Spain came samples of acute and convalescent COVID-19. The cDNA or gDNA used as material had been derived from T cells, B-cell-depleted T cells, or PBMCs.

The germline V and J ends were trimmed by 3 bases and 2 bases, with 8 bases remaining between them. There are 14 residues in the CDR3. Germline V gene lookup returns CDR1 SGHVS and CDR2 FQNEAQ. Original processing notes: Estimated nucleated cell counts came from reference gene primer amplification. Libraries were prepared by immunoSEQ multiplex PCR; TCRdb keeps only in-frame clonotypes and omits some of them. D and trimming were read from the DNA, whereas the V and J calls and clone size are those reported in that table. The sample lists 98,000 or so clones, roughly nine tenths occurring once. The clonotype originates from a human donor in a cohort sampled during active COVID-19. The sequenced sample consisted of peripheral blood. This chain connects TRBV7-8 to TRBJ1-5; D is possibly TRBD1 (5 bases). The CDR3 sequence: CASSFGRGNQPQHF. In DNA form, the CDR3 reads TGTGCCAGCAGCTTCGGCAGGGGCAATCAGCCCCAGCATTTT.